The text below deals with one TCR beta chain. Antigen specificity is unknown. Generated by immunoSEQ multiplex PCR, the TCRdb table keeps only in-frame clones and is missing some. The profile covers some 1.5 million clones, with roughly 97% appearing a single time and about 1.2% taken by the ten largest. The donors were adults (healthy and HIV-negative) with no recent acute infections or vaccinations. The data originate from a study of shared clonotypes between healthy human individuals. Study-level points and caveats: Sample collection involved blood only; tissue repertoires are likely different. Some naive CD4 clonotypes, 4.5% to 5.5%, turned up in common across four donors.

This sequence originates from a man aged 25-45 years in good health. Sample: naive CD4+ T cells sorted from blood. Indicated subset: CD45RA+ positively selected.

The CDR3 protein is CASSPRGSGRTDTQYF. The CDR3 nucleotides read TGTGCCAGCAGCCCCCGGGGAAGCGGGAGGACAGATACGCAGTATTTT. The V call is TRBV7-9, the J call TRBJ2-3; 9 bases align to TRBD2. CDR1 and CDR2 (germline): SEHNR, FQNEAQ (reference sequence). Unmatched junction bases numbered 9, after V lost 5 bases and J lost 3 bases. The CDR3 has 16 residues.